The 26 T cell receptor beta chains given below trace back to one sample, sequenced in a study of T cells after yellow fever vaccination. TCRdb fed the 5' RACE reads into MiXCR, producing one record per CDR3 protein. The sample yields a few hundred thousand distinct CDR3 sequences, 4.1% seen once. The sample was PBMCs, taken 5 days after the yellow fever booster vaccination. The receptors were sampled from a man between 18 and 35 years old who received the YFV17D yellow fever vaccine.

The J gene is TRBJ1-1, the V gene TRBV20-1, with unresolved D. The V end was cut by 3 bases, the J end by 3 bases, with 17 bases between. CDR3 length: 15 residues. In germline, CDR1 is DFQATT, CDR2 SNEGSKA (reference sequence). CDR3 nucleotide sequence: TGCAGTGCTAGTCCTCCTTTCCGGGTGGACACTGAAGCTTTCTTT. Its protein is CSASPPFRVDTEAFF.

Ten or more counts support this clonotype. The chain carries TRBV5-1 and TRBJ2-3; no definite D call. With 0 bases removed from V and 4 bases from J, the gap between germline ends came to 15 bases. CDR1 and CDR2 (germline): SGHRS, YFSETQ. The CDR3 consists of 16 residues. CDR3 loop: CASSLVGLGSADTQYF. CDR3 DNA: TGCGCCAGCAGCTTGGTTGGATTGGGGTCCGCAGATACGCAGTATTTT.

This clonotype was counted a few times. The J gene is TRBJ1-6, the V gene TRBV5-1, with D unresolved. This CDR3 contains 13 residues. Germline-derived CDR1 and CDR2 are SGHRS and YFSETQ. V shed 0 bases and J shed 8 bases, with 6 bases lying between them. The CDR3 nucleotides read TGCGCCAGCAGCTTGGATGGGGATTCACCCCTCCACTTT. Protein product: CASSLDGDSPLHF.

This clonotype was recorded many times. J is TRBJ1-1 and V is TRBV7-2, with 8 bases matching TRBD1. Germline V CDR1 and CDR2: SGHTA, FQGNSA. The trim removed 8 bases at V and 11 bases at J, leaving 13 bases unmatched. The CDR3 runs to 13 residues. For the CDR3, the DNA is TGTGCCAGCGAACAGGGGGGAAATCCGGTCGCTTTCTTT. This sequence encodes CASEQGGNPVAFF. The variable domain in full, with the rest retrieved from reference TRBV7-2 and TRBJ1-1, is GAGVSQSPSNKVTEKGKDVELRCDPISGHTALYWYRQSLGQGLEFLIYFQGNSAPDKSGLPSDRFSAERTGGSVSTLTIQRTQQEDSAVYLCASEQGGNPVAFFGQGTRLTVV.

This clonotype was counted ten times or more. The chain uses TRBV7-2 and TRBJ2-2, with 7 bases identical to TRBD2. Germline V gene data show CDR1 as SGHTA and CDR2 as FQGNSA. The CDR3 sequence is 17 residues long. V was clipped by 5 bases and J by 0 bases; unmatched bases: 9. The CDR3 DNA sequence: TGTGCCAGCAGCCTCGACCCCCGGGGGGCGAACACCGGGGAGCTGTTTTTT. It specifies CASSLDPRGANTGELFF.

This clonotype was counted only a few times. The chain couples TRBV19 to TRBJ1-5; tentative D call: TRBD1 (5 bases). Trimming took 3 bases from V and 5 from J, leaving 23 bases between them. CDR1 and CDR2 from the germline V gene are LNHDA and SQIVND (reference sequence). This CDR3 is 18 amino acids long. The CDR3 is CASSMGVLFLSGDQPQHF. DNA of the CDR3: TGTGCCAGTAGTATGGGCGTTCTTTTTTTGTCGGGGGATCAGCCCCAGCATTTT.

This clonotype was found many times. This rearrangement joins TRBV15 to TRBJ2-3; D gene uncertain. Trimming removed 1 base from V and 1 base from J, with 9 bases in between. This CDR3 comprises 15 residues. The germline V gene encodes CDR1 LNHNV and CDR2 YYDKDF (reference sequence). In DNA, the CDR3 is TGTGCCACCAGCAGAGTGGGGATTGGCACAGATACGCAGTATTTT. This gives the protein CATSRVGIGTDTQYF. Together with reference TRBV15 and TRBJ2-3, the CDR3 gives the full variable domain: DAMVIQNPRYQVTQFGKPVTLSCSQTLNHNVMYWYQQKSSQAPKLLFHYYDKDFNNEADTPDNFQSRRPNTSFCFLDIRSPGLGDTAMYLCATSRVGIGTDTQYFGPGTRLTVL.

The V gene is TRBV6-5, the J gene TRBJ1-4; 10 positions match TRBD1. Germline loops: CDR1 MNHEY, CDR2 SVGAGI. With 6 bases clipped from V and 0 bases from J, the junction kept 4 bases outside the gene matches. This CDR3 comprises 16 residues. The CDR3 coding sequence is TGTGCCAGCAGAGGACAGGGGGGTGCAACTAATGAAAAACTGTTTTTT. Translating gives CASRGQGGATNEKLFF.

This clonotype was detected only a few times. The rearrangement uses TRBV5-1 and TRBJ2-2; 11 bases match TRBD1. Per the germline V gene, CDR1 is SGHRS and CDR2 is YFSETQ. The J segment lost 7 bases and the V segment lost 5 bases, leaving 13 bases of the junction unmatched. The CDR3 contains 17 residues. The CDR3 nucleotides are TGCGCCAGCAGTCGGAACATGGACAGGGGGCGCTTCGGGGAGCTGTTTTTT. Translated: CASSRNMDRGRFGELFF.

This clonotype turned up a few times. The gene calls are TRBV7-9 and TRBJ1-1, with D tentatively TRBD1 (6 bases). V lost 4 bases and J 5 bases, leaving 20 bases between the germline ends. Per germline, CDR1 SEHNR and CDR2 FQNEAQ (reference sequence). This CDR3 spans 16 amino acids. Here the CDR3 DNA reads TGTGCCAGCAGCTCACTTCGAGGGGGGGGTAGGACTGAAGCTTTCTTT. Translated, it gives CASSSLRGGGRTEAFF. The full variable domain, its missing parts supplied by reference TRBV7-9 and TRBJ1-1, is DTGVSQNPRHKITKRGQNVTFRCDPISEHNRLYWYRQTLGQGPEFLTYFQNEAQLEKSRLLSDRFSAERPKGSFSTLEIQRTEQGDSAMYLCASSSLRGGGRTEAFFGQGTRLTVV.

This clonotype was detected a few times. The chain uses TRBV4-2 and TRBJ2-7; TRBD2 is a possible D gene (5 bases). V lost 1 base and J lost 3, with 16 bases in between. CDR1 is LGHNA, CDR2 YNFKEQ, per germline. This CDR3 is built from 16 residues. DNA of the CDR3: TGTGCCAGCAGCCAAGGGTCGACTCTAGCAAGCTACGAGCAGTACTTC. Amino acids: CASSQGSTLASYEQYF.

This clonotype has a handful of counts. The CDR3 region has the DNA TGTGCCAGCATCGAAAGGTTGACTCGGCGGAAGACCCAGTACTTC. Translation: CASIERLTRRKTQYF. V gene TRBV5-6 combines with J gene TRBJ2-5; D is unresolved. This CDR3 is 15 amino acids long. CDR1 SGHDT and CDR2 YYEEEE come from the germline V gene. Trimming took off 6 bases at V and 6 bases at J, with 21 bases between the two ends.

The chain couples TRBV20-1 to TRBJ2-1, with D hard to call. V was clipped by 2 bases and J by 12 bases, with 11 bases between them. The CDR3 totals 11 residues. CDR1 and CDR2 (germline): DFQATT, SNEGSKA (reference sequence). In nucleotides, the CDR3 is TGCAGTGCTAGAAACCCCCCCGGGCAGTTCTTC. Residues: CSARNPPGQFF.

The chain couples TRBV4-2 to TRBJ2-5; 10 nucleotides match TRBD2. This CDR3 is 17 amino acids long. Looked up from germline, CDR1 is LGHNA and CDR2 is YNFKEQ. Losses at the gene ends were 2 bases for V and 1 base for J; bases not matched to a gene: 7. This CDR3 is CASSQRGSGGPQETQYF. The CDR3 DNA sequence: TGTGCCAGCAGCCAAAGAGGTAGCGGGGGGCCCCAAGAGACCCAGTACTTC.

The gene calls are TRBV29-1 and TRBJ1-5; D is uncertain. Germline-derived CDR1 and CDR2 are SQVTM and ANQGSEA. V dropped 2 bases and J dropped 8 bases, with 13 bases sitting between them. The CDR3 is 13 amino acids. The CDR3: CSVEITPLKPQHF. The CDR3 nucleotides read TGCAGCGTTGAAATAACTCCGCTGAAGCCCCAGCATTTT.

This clonotype was observed a handful of times. The gene calls are TRBV20-1 and TRBJ2-7, with 10 bases identical to TRBD1. V lost 6 bases to trimming and J lost 2 bases; unmatched junction nucleotides: 7. The CDR3 length is 14 residues. Per germline, CDR1 DFQATT and CDR2 SNEGSKA (reference sequence). The CDR3 sequence is CSAGAGQGTYEQYF. CDR3 nucleotide sequence: TGCAGTGCCGGGGCGGGACAGGGGACCTACGAGCAGTACTTC.

The chain recombines TRBV5-6 with TRBJ2-5; TRBD1 matches at 11 bases. This CDR3 is 15 amino acids long. The trim removed 2 bases at V and 10 bases at J, leaving 10 bases unmatched. Germline CDR1 and CDR2: SGHDT and YYEEEE. The chain's CDR3 is CASSFLGTGGEGQYF. Here the CDR3 DNA reads TGTGCCAGCAGCTTTTTAGGGACAGGGGGGGAGGGCCAGTACTTC.

The table lists this clonotype with a few counts. CDR3 sequence: CASSSQPGTTTEAFF. For the CDR3, the DNA is TGTGCCAGCAGCTCCCAACCCGGGACGACCACTGAAGCTTTCTTT. The chain uses TRBV7-6 and TRBJ1-1; tentatively, D is TRBD1 (5 bases). The V end was cut by 4 bases, the J end by 4 bases, with 16 bases between. This CDR3 is built from 15 residues. Germline V gives CDR1 SGHVS, CDR2 FNYEAQ.

Only a few counts were recorded for this clonotype. The chain links TRBV6-5 to TRBJ2-7; the D gene is possibly TRBD2 (6 bases). Germline CDR1 MNHEY, CDR2 SVGAGI. Trimming cost V 11 bases and J 7 bases, with 21 bases left between them. This CDR3 is built from 13 residues. Here the CDR3 DNA reads TGTGCCGCCGGGAGAGGGAGCTACTATGAGCAGTACGTC. It is translated as CAAGRGSYYEQYV.

The chain employs TRBV4-3 and TRBJ2-7; D is unclear. V was trimmed by 0 bases and J by 2 bases, leaving 14 bases between them. CDR3 length equals 16 residues. Germline CDR1 reads LGHNA; CDR2 reads YSLEER. The CDR3 bases are TGCGCCAGCAGCCAAGATTTTGTCGGCACTCCCTACGAGCAGTACTTC. Translating it yields CASSQDFVGTPYEQYF.

This clonotype was detected ten times or more. V usage is TRBV4-2 and J usage is TRBJ2-2; 8 bases agree with TRBD2. The CDR3 runs to 16 residues. Germline CDR1 reads LGHNA; CDR2 reads YNFKEQ. With 0 bases clipped from V and 4 bases from J, the junction kept 4 bases outside the gene matches. Here the CDR3 DNA reads TGTGCCAGCAGCCAAGATCCGGGGGGGGCCACCGGGGAGCTGTTTTTT. This encodes CASSQDPGGATGELFF.

The rearrangement joins TRBV4-1 to TRBJ1-1; D uncertain. The CDR3 loop spans 16 amino acids. CDR1 MGHRA and CDR2 YSYEKL come from the germline V gene. V gave up 0 bases and J gave up 0 bases, with 11 bases separating them. The CDR3 sequence is CASSQEKRGMNTEAFF. For the CDR3, the DNA is TGCGCCAGCAGCCAAGAGAAACGGGGAATGAACACTGAAGCTTTCTTT.

The CDR3 reads CASSQDRGVGQPQHF. CDR3 nucleotides: TGTGCCAGCAGCCAAGATCGAGGGGTGGGTCAGCCCCAGCATTTT. This chain connects TRBV4-2 to TRBJ1-5; D perhaps matches TRBD1 (5 bases). The CDR3 extends over 15 amino acids. Germline loops: CDR1 LGHNA, CDR2 YNFKEQ. V was shortened by 0 bases and J by 6 bases, with 12 bases between the two germline ends.

This sequence joins TRBV7-2 and TRBJ2-1; no definite D call. There are 14 residues in the CDR3. Germline V CDR1 and CDR2: SGHTA, FQGNSA. Deletions cut 1 base from V and 3 bases from J, with 7 bases between. The CDR3 protein is CASSLEVSYNEQFF. In nucleotides, the CDR3 is TGTGCCAGCAGCTTAGAGGTCAGCTACAATGAGCAGTTCTTC.

This clonotype was seen a few times. The chain joins TRBV6-1 to TRBJ1-2; D unresolved. The CDR3 runs 15 residues. Germline values: CDR1 MNHNS, CDR2 SASEGT. Between the trimmed V and J ends, which lost 0 bases and 5 bases, there was a span of 13 bases. The CDR3 region has the DNA TGTGCCAGCAGTGAAGCCAACTGGGGATCTTATGGCTACACCTTC. It specifies CASSEANWGSYGYTF.

The chain carries TRBV16 and TRBJ1-4; 7 bases match TRBD1. This CDR3 is 14 amino acids long. J gave up 8 bases and V 2 bases, and 5 bases lay outside the gene matches. Per the germline V gene, CDR1 is KGHSY and CDR2 is FQNENV. Here the CDR3 reads CASSQPGTVEKLFF. CDR3 sequence (DNA): TGTGCCAGCAGCCAACCAGGGACAGTCGAAAAACTGTTTTTT.